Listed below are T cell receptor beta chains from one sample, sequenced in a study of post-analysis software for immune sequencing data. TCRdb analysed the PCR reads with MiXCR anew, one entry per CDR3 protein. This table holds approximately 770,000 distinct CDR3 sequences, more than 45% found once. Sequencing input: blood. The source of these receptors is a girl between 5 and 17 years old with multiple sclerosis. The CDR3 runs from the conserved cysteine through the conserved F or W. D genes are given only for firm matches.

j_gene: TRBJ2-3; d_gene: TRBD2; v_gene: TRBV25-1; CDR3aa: CARSGGPPEGPTQYF
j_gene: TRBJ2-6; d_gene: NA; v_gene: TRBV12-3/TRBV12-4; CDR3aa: CASIRGSGANVLTF
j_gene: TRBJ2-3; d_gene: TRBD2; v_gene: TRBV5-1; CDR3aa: CASSLAASGRITDTQYF
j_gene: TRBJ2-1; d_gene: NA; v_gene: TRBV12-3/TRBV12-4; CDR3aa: CVSSPIGSTHEQFF
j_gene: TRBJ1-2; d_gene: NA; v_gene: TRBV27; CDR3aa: CASSFLPRGSNYGYTF
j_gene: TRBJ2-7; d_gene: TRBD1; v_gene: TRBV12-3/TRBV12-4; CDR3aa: CASSNTGGSYSYEQYF
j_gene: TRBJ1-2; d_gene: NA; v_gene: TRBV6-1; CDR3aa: CASSIGTFYGYTF
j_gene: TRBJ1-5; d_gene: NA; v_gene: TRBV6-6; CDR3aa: CASSYAGKSNQPQHF
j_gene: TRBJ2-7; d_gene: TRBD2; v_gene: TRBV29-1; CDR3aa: CSVEGTSGITYNEQYF
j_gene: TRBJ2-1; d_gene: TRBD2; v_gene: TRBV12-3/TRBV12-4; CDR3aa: CASSSGGVSYNEQFF
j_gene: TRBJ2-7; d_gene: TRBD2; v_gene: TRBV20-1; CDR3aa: CSAAQTSGRLFEQYF
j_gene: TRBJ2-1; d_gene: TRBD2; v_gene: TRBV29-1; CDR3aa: CSVGTSVNNEQFF
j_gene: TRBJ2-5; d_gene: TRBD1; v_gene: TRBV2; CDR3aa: CASAGGQETQYF
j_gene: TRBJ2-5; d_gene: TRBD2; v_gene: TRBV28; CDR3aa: CASSLRGLRGGNKETQYF
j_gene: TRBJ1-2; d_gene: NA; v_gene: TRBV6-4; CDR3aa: CASSDSRTKGTEGYTF
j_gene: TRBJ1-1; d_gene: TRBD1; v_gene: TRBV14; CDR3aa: CASSRDRGPPRVAFF
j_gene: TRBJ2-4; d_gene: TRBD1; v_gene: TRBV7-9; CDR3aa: CASSRTGAAKNIQYF
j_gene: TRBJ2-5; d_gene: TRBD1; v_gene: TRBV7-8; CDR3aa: CASSPRSDREETQYF
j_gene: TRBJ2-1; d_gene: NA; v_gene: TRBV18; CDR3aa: CASSPPGVNEQFF
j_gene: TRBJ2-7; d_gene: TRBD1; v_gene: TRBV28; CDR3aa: CASSFGQGIREQYF
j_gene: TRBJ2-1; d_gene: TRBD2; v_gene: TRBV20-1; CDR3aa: CSARNRLANSYNEQFF
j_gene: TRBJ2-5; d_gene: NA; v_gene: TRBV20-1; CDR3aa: CSARGFPTDLWGLQETQYF
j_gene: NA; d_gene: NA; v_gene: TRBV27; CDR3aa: CASSPDLGNEQYF
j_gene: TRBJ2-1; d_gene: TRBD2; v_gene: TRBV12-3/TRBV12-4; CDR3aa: CASSLALSGKYNEQFF
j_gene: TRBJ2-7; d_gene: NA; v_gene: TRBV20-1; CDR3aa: CSAADSASSYEQYF
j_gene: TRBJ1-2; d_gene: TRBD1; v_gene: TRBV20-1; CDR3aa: CSARGVPGQGPYGYTF
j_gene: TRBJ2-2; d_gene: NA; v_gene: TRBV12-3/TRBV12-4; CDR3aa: CASSLSGNTGELFF
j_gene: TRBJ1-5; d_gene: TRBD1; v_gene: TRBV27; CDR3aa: CASRGTGGAGGNQPQHF
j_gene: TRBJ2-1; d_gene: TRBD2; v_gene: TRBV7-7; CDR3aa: CASSFGPAGGNEQFF
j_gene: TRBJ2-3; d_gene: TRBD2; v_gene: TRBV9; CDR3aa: CASSRGLAGPISTDTQYF
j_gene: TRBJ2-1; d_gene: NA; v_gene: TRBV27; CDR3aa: CASSLAQAWNEQFF
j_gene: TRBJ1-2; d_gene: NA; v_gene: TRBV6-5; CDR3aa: CASSRRGLGGYTF